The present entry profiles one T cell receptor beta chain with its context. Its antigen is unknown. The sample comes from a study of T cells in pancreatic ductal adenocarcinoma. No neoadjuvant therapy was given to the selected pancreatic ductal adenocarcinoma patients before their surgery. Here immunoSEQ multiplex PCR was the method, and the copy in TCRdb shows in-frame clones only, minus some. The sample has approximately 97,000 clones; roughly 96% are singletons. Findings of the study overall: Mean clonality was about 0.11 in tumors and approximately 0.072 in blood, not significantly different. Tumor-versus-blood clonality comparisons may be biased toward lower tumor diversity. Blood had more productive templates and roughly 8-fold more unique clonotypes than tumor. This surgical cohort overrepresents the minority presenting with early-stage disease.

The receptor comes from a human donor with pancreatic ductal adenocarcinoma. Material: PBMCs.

Here the CDR3 reads CASSQVTSIYSSYNEQFF. The CDR3 DNA is TGCGCCAGCAGCCAAGTGACTAGCATTTATAGCTCCTACAATGAGCAGTTCTTC. The rearrangement uses TRBV4-3 and TRBJ2-1, with 7 positions matching TRBD2. This CDR3 region has 18 residues. Germline-derived CDR1 and CDR2 are LGHNA and YSLEER. With V trimmed by 1 base and J by 0 bases, 9 bases remained unmatched.